The T cell receptor beta chain under discussion was sequenced for a study of blood T cell repertoires in COVID-19. This CDR3 has 16 residues. The germline gives CDR1 SGHTA, CDR2 FQGNSA. V was clipped by 0 bases and J by 1 base, with 10 bases between them. The protocol was immunoSEQ multiplex PCR, while the TCRdb copy is restricted to in-frame clones and leaves out a portion. The sample shows 150,000 to 200,000 clones, less than 85% of them seen only once. The TCR comes from a man between 45 and 60 years old who had recovered from COVID-19. Sequencing input: PBMCs or T cells enriched from blood (not recorded which). This chain uses TRBV7-2 with TRBJ1-5; D gene ambiguous. CDR3 amino acids: CASSLAGVGSNQPQHF. The CDR3 DNA is TGTGCCAGCAGCTTAGCCGGGGTAGGGAGCAATCAGCCCCAGCATTTT.